This T cell receptor beta chain derives from a study of cytomegalovirus exposure and HLA in healthy donors (TCRdb year 2017). Describing the broader study: According to a later analysis, the 110 or so validation repertoires were produced on the same platform as the roughly 600 repertoires of the first cohort. The study aimed to test whether signatures of past pathogen exposure could be identified by cataloging public T cell receptors. A separate validation cohort of roughly 110 different subjects was used in addition to the 666-subject first cohort. High-throughput TCR immunosequencing, statistical association of individual TCRs with disease status, and machine learning were combined to predict cytomegalovirus infection status. Results the study describes overall, beyond this receptor: A later analysis had no HLA typing for the validation cohort, so co-occurrence there was scored across all 110 or so repertoires. A few of the identified cytomegalovirus-associated TCR beta chains were confirmed in vitro to be specific for cytomegalovirus antigens. A later analysis found that TCRs clustered in the first cohort also tended to co-occur in the roughly 120 validation repertoires, with about 94% of cluster scores above 0. The study listed 164 TCR beta chains as associated with cytomegalovirus. The authors suggested that the approach could potentially be extended to other disease states and immunological phenotypes. Most TCR sequences were seen in very few donors, while some public TCRs were found in many individuals. Cytomegalovirus status was reported to be diagnosed by the classifier with high specificity and sensitivity in both the original and validation cohorts.

CDR3 length: 11 amino acids, cysteine to phenylalanine. CDR3 DNA only is kept here, 33 bases in frame from base 1. Trimming takes 10 bases off V and 3 bases off J; junction bases not matched to a gene: 3. The germline V gene yields MDHEN for CDR1 and SYDVKM for CDR2. Separate from the approximately 700-subject first cohort, the validation cohort of 95 to 150 subjects was the group to which the donors belonged. A remark on this clone: No antigen is known for it. No much larger clone exists at a distance of one base, and base qualities are not known.

The method was the immunoSEQ multiplex PCR assay. The source study handled its data this way. A statistical classification framework was developed to diagnose cytomegalovirus status using the catalog of TCR beta chain sequences. The table was pulled from immuneACCESS by TCRdb, which kept in-frame rearrangements only. Such tables lose some clones; where checked, under half of the loss comes from unresolved V genes, and the rest has no known cause. V, J and clone size are taken as reported in that table, and D and trimming were inferred from the DNA itself. The sample data list some 90,000 clones, and approximately 90% of these were observed just once. The top ten clonotypes cover 3% to 4% of the sample.

The V and J genes are TRBV28 and TRBJ2-7; TRBD1 matches 7 bases in the middle. Sequences were obtained from PBMCs. The receptor's source is a woman aged 25-40 years in good health and CMV-seronegative. In nucleotide form, the sequence is TGTGCCACCCAGGGGGTCTACGAGCAGTACTTC. This sequence encodes CATQGVYEQYF.